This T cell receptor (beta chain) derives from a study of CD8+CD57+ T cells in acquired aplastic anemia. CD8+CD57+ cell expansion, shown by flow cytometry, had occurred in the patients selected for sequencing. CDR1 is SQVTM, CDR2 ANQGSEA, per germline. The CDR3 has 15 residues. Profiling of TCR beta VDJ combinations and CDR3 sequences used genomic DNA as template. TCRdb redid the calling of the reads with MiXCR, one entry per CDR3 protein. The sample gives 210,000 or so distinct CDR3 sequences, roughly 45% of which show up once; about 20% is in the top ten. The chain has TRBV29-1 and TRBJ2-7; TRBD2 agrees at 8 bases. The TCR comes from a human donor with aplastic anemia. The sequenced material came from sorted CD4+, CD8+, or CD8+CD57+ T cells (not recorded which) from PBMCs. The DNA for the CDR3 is TGCAGTGCTAGAGGGGCGGGAGGCCGCTCCTACGAGCAGTACTTC. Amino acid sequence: CSARGAGGRSYEQYF.